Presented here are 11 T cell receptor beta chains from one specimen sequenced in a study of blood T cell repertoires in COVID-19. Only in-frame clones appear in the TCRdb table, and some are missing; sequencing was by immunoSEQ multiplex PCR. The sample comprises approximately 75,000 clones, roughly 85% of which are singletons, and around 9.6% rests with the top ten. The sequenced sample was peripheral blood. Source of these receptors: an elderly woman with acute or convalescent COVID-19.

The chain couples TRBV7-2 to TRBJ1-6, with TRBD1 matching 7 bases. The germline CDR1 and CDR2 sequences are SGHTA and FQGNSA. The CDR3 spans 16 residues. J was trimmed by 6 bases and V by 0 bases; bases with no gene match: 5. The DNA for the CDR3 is TGTGCCAGCAGCTTAGCGCTAGGGGGCATTAATTCACCCCTCCACTTT. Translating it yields CASSLALGGINSPLHF.

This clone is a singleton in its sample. CDR3 amino acids: CASSRNKGVSNEKLFF. As DNA, the CDR3 is TGCGCCAGCAGCCGCAATAAGGGGGTGTCTAATGAAAAACTGTTTTTT. This rearrangement joins TRBV5-1 to TRBJ1-4; TRBD1 might be the D (6 bases). In germline, CDR1 is SGHRS, CDR2 YFSETQ. The CDR3 runs 16 residues. Trimming stripped 4 bases from V and 3 bases from J, with 16 bases between.

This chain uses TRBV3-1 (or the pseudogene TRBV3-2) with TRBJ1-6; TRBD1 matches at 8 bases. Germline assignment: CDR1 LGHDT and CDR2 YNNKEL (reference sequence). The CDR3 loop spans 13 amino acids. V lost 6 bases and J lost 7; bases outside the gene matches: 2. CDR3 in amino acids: CASSRQGNSPLHF. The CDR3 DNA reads TGTGCCAGCAGTCGACAGGGGAATTCACCCCTCCACTTT.

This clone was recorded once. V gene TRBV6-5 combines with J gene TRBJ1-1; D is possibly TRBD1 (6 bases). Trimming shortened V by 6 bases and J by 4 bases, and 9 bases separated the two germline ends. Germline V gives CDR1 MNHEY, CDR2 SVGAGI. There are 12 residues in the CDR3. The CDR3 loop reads CASRPDSTEAFF. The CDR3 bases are TGTGCCAGCAGACCGGACAGCACTGAAGCTTTCTTT.

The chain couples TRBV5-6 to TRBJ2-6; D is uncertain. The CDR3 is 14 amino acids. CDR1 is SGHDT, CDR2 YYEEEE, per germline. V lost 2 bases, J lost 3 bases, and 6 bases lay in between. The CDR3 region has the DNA TGTGCCAGCAGCTTCCGACTTGGGGCCAACGTCCTGACTTTC. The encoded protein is CASSFRLGANVLTF.

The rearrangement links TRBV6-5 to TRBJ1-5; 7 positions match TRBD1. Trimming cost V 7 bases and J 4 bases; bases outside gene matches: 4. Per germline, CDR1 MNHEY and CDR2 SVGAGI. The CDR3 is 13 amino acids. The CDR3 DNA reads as TGTGCCAGCACCTGGGACAGAAATCAGCCCCAGCATTTT. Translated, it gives CASTWDRNQPQHF.

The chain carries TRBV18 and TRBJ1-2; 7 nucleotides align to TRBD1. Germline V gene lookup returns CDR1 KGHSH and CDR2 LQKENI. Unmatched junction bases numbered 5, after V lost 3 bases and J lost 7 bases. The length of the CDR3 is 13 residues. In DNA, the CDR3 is TGTGCCAGCTCACCGAGGGGGCAGGGTGGCTACACCTTC. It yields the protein CASSPRGQGGYTF.

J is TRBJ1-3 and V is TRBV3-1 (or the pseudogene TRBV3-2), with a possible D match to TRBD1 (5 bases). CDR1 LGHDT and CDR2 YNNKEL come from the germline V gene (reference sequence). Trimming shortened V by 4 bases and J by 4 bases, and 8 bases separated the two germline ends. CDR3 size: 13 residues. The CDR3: CASSRGDGNTIYF. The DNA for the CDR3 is TGTGCCAGCAGCCGGGGGGACGGAAACACCATATATTTT.

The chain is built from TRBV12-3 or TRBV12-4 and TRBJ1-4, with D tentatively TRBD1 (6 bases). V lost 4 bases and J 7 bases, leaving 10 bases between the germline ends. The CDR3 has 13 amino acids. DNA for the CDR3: TGTGCCAGCAGTTACAGGGTCGGTGAAAAACTGTTTTTT. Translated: CASSYRVGEKLFF.

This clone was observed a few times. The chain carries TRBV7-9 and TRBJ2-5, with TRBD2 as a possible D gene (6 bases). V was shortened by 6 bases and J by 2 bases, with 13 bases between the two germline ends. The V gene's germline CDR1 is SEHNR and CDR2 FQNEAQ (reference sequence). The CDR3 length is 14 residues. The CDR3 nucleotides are TGTGCCAGCAGTACCCGGGACTCTCAAGAGACCCAGTACTTC. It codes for CASSTRDSQETQYF.

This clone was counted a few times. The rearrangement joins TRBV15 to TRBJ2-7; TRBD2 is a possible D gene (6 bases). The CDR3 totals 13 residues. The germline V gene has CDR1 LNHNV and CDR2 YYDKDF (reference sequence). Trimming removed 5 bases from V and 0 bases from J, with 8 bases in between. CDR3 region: CATSGGASYEQYF. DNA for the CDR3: TGTGCCACCAGCGGCGGGGCCTCCTACGAGCAGTACTTC.